Included here is one T cell receptor beta chain sequence, with context. No cognate antigen has been identified for it. One junction end disagrees with the germline gene, perhaps due to a read error. This sample was taken from a study of blood T cells in healthy people across ages (dated by TCRdb to between 2014 and 2016). Background on the whole study: In model experiments, template switching captured roughly one uniquely barcoded TCR beta cDNA molecule for every two T cells. The study measured age-related changes in TCR beta repertoire diversity using deep sequencing normalized with unique cDNA molecular identifiers. The donors were divided into four age groups: young (average about 16 years), middle-aged (almost 40), aged (about 60) and long-lived (82). Donors of different ages were randomly distributed across sequencing lanes to avoid experimental bias. Two additional independent replicas of 1 million unique cDNA reads from the same blood draw were analyzed for two donors (one aged 18 to 30 and one aged 80 or older).

The paper's findings and limits, for the study overall: Conclusive comparison of naive and antigen-experienced compartments was prevented by the profiling of bulk unsorted PBMCs. As age increased, observed TCR beta diversity per million T cells dropped in a roughly linear way, and a significant reduction was already evident by age 40. A strong correlation was found between observed TCR beta diversity and the percentage of naive T cells measured by flow cytometry. Because donor CMV infection status was unknown, age-related changes in expanded clonotypes were potentially confounded. Compared with the aged group, more naive CD4+ T cells, fewer expanded clones and increased TCR diversity were shown by the long-lived group, suggesting age selection. Estimates of total diversity based on one million sequenced T cells were regarded as lower bounds and as underestimates.

Library preparation was by 5' RACE. TCRdb records Illumina HiSeq 2500 as the sequencer. A second roughly 6 to 12 cycle PCR used a sample-barcoded 5' primer and a J-beta primer mix. Each TCR beta cDNA molecule received a unique molecular identifier from a template-switch 5' adaptor carrying 12 random nucleotides. Each sample yielded at least 3 million CDR3-containing paired-end reads. The Mint cDNA synthesis kit, primed by a TRBC-specific oligonucleotide, was used to synthesize first-strand cDNA from all RNA. Following uracil-DNA glycosylase treatment, all cDNA underwent a first 18-cycle PCR with the universal primers M1SS and BC2_uni_R. Per the original workflow: Normalization of each sample was performed by random selection of 1 million high-quality reads, each carrying a distinct molecular identifier. Instead of being binned into consensus sequences, reads that shared molecular identifiers were thrown out. MiTCR, run with a Q25 quality threshold and the strictest error-elimination algorithm, handled CDR3 identification, clonotype clustering and error correction. A nonparametric unseen species model using Euler transformation provided a lower-bound estimate of total TCR beta diversity. TCRdb passed the public sequencing reads through fastp at Q25 and MiXCR, retaining productive beta sequences. Rows merge per CDR3 protein into single entries with the most common DNA and genes. TCRdb's processing, not the authors' own work, is the source of the V and J calls. Within this sample are some 920,000 distinct CDR3 sequences, with just over 50% of them counted one time only. The ten largest clones capture around a fifth of the sample.

CDR1 SGHTA and CDR2 FQGNSA are derived from the germline V gene. The CDR3, from cysteine to phenylalanine, totals 13 residues. This entry keeps only the CDR3 DNA: 39 bases, framed from base 1. The donors were a few dozen Caucasian individuals from Russia, aged roughly 6 to 90 years, who were systemically healthy. Each donor gave roughly 9 milliliters of peripheral blood, drawn into EDTA-treated Vacutainer tubes. PBMCs were isolated by Ficoll-Paque density-gradient centrifugation, with at least 6.5 million obtained per sample. Trizol reagent was used to extract total RNA from the PBMCs, yielding at least 6 micrograms per sample. The percentages of naive CD45RAhigh/CD27high T cells were determined by flow cytometry on a PBMC aliquot from every donor.

Here the chain combines TRBV7-2 and TRBJ2-1; TRBD1 is possibly the D segment (5 matching bases). Sequenced input: blood. This clonotype originated in a woman aged 55-69 years in good health. This receptor carries the CDR3 CVSSLSWGDEQFF. The nucleotides are TGTGTCAGCAGCCTGAGCTGGGGCGATGAGCAGTTCTTC.